This TCR beta chain was sequenced during a study of T cell responses to AZD1222 COVID-19 vaccine. Study-level results: Regions left unmutated in variants are reportedly the target of nearly half of spike-specific TCRs. Compared with day 0, the breadth and depth of the Spike-specific TCR repertoire rose significantly after two doses of AZD1222. Repertoire sampling happened only post peak T cell response.

This CDR3 has 13 amino acids. V was shortened by 7 bases and J by 10 bases, with 14 bases between the two germline ends. Germline CDR1 and CDR2: SNHLY and FYNNEI. The method was immunoSEQ multiplex PCR; TCRdb's version includes in-frame clones alone and lacks a portion of them. Seen here are 140,000 to 150,000 clones, about 90% observed once, and the top ten hold about 7.5%. As for this clone: Antigen unknown.

The receptor comes from an adult who received the MenACWY meningococcal vaccine as a control. The chain links TRBV2 to TRBJ1-6; D unresolved. Source: peripheral blood, taken 28 days after the second dose of the MenACWY control vaccine. CDR3: CASNPLVGSPLHF. CDR3 in DNA: TGTGCCAGCAACCCCCTTGTGGGGTCACCCCTCCACTTT.